The text below deals with one TCR beta chain. V gave up 2 bases and J gave up 4 bases, with 18 bases separating them. CDR1 and CDR2 (germline): SGHTA, FQGNSA. CDR3 size: 16 residues. The data were taken from a study of blood T cell repertoires in COVID-19. Repertoires were generated with immunoSEQ multiplex PCR, while TCRdb's copy carries only in-frame clones and drops some. There are about 310,000 clones in the sample; about 87% occur only once, and 7.8% lies in the top ten. This sequence joins TRBV7-2 and TRBJ2-7; a possible D gene is TRBD1 (5 bases). This receptor was obtained from a woman in her fifties or sixties who had recovered from COVID-19. Sequencing used peripheral blood. CDR3 in amino acids: CASSLRAGSYNYEQYF. DNA of the CDR3: TGTGCCAGCAGCTTAAGGGCAGGGTCTTATAATTACGAGCAGTACTTC.